The T cell receptor beta chain under discussion was sequenced for a study of shared T cell receptors in the human thymus. Sequencing used immunoSEQ multiplex PCR; TCRdb keeps in-frame clones, though not all of them. The table records about 660,000 clones, roughly 88% of them present only once. The germline V gene has CDR1 SNHLY and CDR2 FYNNEI. Between the trimmed V and J ends, which lost 4 bases and 2 bases, there was a span of 18 bases. The CDR3 consists of 17 residues. This sample was shared with a second study, whose subject was human thymus T cells. That publication notes: Thymus specimens were resections from corrective heart surgery.

This receptor was identified in a boy less than two years old with a congenital heart defect. The rearrangement joins TRBV2 to TRBJ2-1, with D possibly matching TRBD1 (5 bases). Sequenced material: thymocytes. As DNA, the CDR3 is TGTGCCAGCAGTGCGGGCAACAAGGGGATCCCCTACAATGAGCAGTTCTTC. It codes for CASSAGNKGIPYNEQFF.